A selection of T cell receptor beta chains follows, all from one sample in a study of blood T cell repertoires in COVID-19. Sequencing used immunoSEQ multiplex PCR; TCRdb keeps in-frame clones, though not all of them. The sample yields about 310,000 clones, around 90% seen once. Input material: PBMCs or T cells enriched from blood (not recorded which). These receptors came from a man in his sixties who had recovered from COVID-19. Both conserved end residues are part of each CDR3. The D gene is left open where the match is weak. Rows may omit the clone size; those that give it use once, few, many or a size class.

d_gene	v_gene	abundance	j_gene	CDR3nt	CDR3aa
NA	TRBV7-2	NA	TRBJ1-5	TGTGCCAGCAGCTTAGCTGGGCAGGTGAATCAGCCCCAGCATTTT	CASSLAGQVNQPQHF
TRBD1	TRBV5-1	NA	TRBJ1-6	TGCGCCAGCAGCTCACAGGGGTCCTATAATTCACCCCTCCACTTT	CASSSQGSYNSPLHF
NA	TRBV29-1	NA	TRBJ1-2	TGCAGCGTCGAGACGGGATATGGCTACACCTTC	CSVETGYGYTF
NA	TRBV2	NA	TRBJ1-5	TGTGCCAGCAGTGAAGCGGTAGGGGTTGCTGGCAATCAGCCCCAGCATTTT	CASSEAVGVAGNQPQHF
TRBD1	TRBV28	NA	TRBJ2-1	TGTGCCAGCAGTTTATCGGCAGGGGGCTCGTTCTACAATGAGCAGTTCTTC	CASSLSAGGSFYNEQFF
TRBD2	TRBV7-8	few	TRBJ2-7	TGTGCCAGCAGCTTATTCAGCGGGGACCCTTACGAGCAGTACTTC	CASSLFSGDPYEQYF
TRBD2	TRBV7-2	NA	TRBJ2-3	TGTGCCAGCAGCTTACGGTTGGTAGCGGGAGATTCGACAGATACGCAGTATTTT	CASSLRLVAGDSTDTQYF
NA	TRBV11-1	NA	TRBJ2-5	TGTGCCAGCAGTTTTAGCGGCAGGGTGGTGGAGACCCAGTACTTC	CASSFSGRVVETQYF
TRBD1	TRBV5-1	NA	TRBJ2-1	TGCGCCAGCAGTTACGGGACAGGGCCTTGGGGTGAGCAGTTCTTC	CASSYGTGPWGEQFF
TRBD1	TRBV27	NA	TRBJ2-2	TGTGCCAGCATCCCCCGGGGACAGGCTGGCGGGGAGCTGTTTTTT	CASIPRGQAGGELFF
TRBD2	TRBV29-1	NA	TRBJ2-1	TGCAGCGCCCCACGAAGCGGGGTCTCCTACAATGAGCAGTTCTTC	CSAPRSGVSYNEQFF
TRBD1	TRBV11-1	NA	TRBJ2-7	TGTGCCAGCAGCTTATTTGGACAGGGCGGCTACGAGCAGTACTTC	CASSLFGQGGYEQYF
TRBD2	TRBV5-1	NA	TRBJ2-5	TGCGCCAGCAGCTTCGTTGATGTTCGGCGGGAGGGAGAGACCCAGTACTTC	CASSFVDVRREGETQYF
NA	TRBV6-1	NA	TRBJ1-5	TGTGCCAGCAGTGAGACTAATACAGGGATAGAGCCCCAGCATTTT	CASSETNTGIEPQHF
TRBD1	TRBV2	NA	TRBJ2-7	TGTGCCAGCACCCAATTGAGGGACAGGTCCTACGAGCAGTACTTC	CASTQLRDRSYEQYF
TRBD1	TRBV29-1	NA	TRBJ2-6	TGCAGCGCTGGACAGGGGAGCTCTGGGGCCAACGTCCTGACTTTC	CSAGQGSSGANVLTF
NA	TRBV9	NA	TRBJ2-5	TGTGCCAGCAGCGTTAGTAGTACAGGAGAGACCCAGTACTTC	CASSVSSTGETQYF
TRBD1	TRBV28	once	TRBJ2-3	TGTGCCAGCAGTTTTGAAGGACAGGGGGCAGATACGCAGTATTTT	CASSFEGQGADTQYF
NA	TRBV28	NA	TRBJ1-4	TGTGCCAGCAGCCCACCCGGTGGTCAAAATGAAAAACTGTTTTTT	CASSPPGGQNEKLFF
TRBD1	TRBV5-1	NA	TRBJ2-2	TGCGCCAGCAGCAGGGACAGGTTGAACACCGGGGAGCTGTTTTTT	CASSRDRLNTGELFF
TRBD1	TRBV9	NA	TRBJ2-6	TGTGCCAGCAGCGTAGGACAGGGGGCTTCTGGGGCCAACGTCCTGACTTTC	CASSVGQGASGANVLTF
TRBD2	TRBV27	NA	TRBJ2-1	TGTGCCAGCAGTTTAAACCTAGCGGGAGGGGATGAGCAGTTCTTC	CASSLNLAGGDEQFF
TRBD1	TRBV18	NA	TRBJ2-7	TGTGCCAGCTCCCGCGGGACAGGGGATTCGTTAGAGCAGTACTTC	CASSRGTGDSLEQYF
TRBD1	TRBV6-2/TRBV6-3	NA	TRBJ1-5	TGTGCCAGCAGTTACTCAGGACCCAAGGGACAGGGCCGAAATCAGCCCCAGCATTTT	CASSYSGPKGQGRNQPQHF
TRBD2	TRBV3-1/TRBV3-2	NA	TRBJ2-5	TGTGCCAGCAGCCGAGCGTTAGCGGGAGGGCAAGAGACCCAGTACTTC	CASSRALAGGQETQYF
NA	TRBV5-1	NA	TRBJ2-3	TGCGCCAGCAGCTTGGTGGCAGGGCTCTTGGATACGCAGTATTTT	CASSLVAGLLDTQYF
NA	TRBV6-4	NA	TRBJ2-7	TGTGCCAGCAGTGACTATTCGCAGGGCTCCTACGAGCAGTACTTC	CASSDYSQGSYEQYF
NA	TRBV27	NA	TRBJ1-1	TGTGCCAGCAGTGACCCGGGGAGGGGCAATACTGAAGCTTTCTTT	CASSDPGRGNTEAFF
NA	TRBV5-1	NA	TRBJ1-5	TGCGCCAGCAGCTTTTCCGGGAGTAGCAATCAGCCCCAGCATTTT	CASSFSGSSNQPQHF
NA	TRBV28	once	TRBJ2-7	TGTGCCAGCAGTTTATTAGCCTACGAGCAGTACTTC	CASSLLAYEQYF
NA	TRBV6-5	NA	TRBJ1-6	TGTGCCAGCAGTCGAGAGAACTATAATTCACCCCTCCACTTT	CASSRENYNSPLHF
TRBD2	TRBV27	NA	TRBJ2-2	TGTGCCAGCAGTCCGTTAGCGGGAGGGGTCACCGGGGAGCTGTTTTTT	CASSPLAGGVTGELFF
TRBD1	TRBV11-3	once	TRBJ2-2	TGTGCCAGCAGCTCGAGCAGGGGGAGTAACGGGGAGCTGTTTTTT	CASSSSRGSNGELFF
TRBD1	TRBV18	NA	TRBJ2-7	TGTGCCAGCTCACCACCAGGACAGGGGTTCGAGCAGTACTTC	CASSPPGQGFEQYF
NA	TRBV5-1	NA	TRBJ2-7	TGCGCCAGCAGCTTGGGAGGGATTGCCTACGAGCAGTACTTC	CASSLGGIAYEQYF
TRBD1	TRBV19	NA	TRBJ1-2	TGTGCCACGCTCCAACAGGGGGCAGGATTCTATGGCTACACCTTC	CATLQQGAGFYGYTF
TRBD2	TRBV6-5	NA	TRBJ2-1	TGTGCCAGCAGTATCTCCGGGACTAGCTACAATGAGCAGTTCTTC	CASSISGTSYNEQFF
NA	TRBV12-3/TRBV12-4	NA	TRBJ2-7	TGTGCCAGCAGTCTACAGGGTTACGAGCAGTACTTC	CASSLQGYEQYF
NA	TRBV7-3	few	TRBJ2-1	TGTGCCAGCAGCTTAAGTCCCAGCGGAGGGCAGTTCTTC	CASSLSPSGGQFF
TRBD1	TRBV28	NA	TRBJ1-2	TGTGCCAGCGGACCGGGACAGGGTAACTATGGCTACACCTTC	CASGPGQGNYGYTF
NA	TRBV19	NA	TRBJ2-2	TGTGCCAGTAGTATGCGGGGTGGGAACACCGGGGAGCTGTTTTTT	CASSMRGGNTGELFF
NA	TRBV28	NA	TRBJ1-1	TGTGCCAGCAGTAGACTGGTTGTCGCTGAAGCTTTCTTT	CASSRLVVAEAFF